The 19 T cell receptor beta chains presented below share a single source sample, sequenced in a study of vaccination and CD4 T cells after COVID-19. The antigens for these receptors are not known. Once obtained from cultured CD4+ T cells, the DNA was sequenced using the Oncomine TCR Beta short-read assay. MiXCR, run by TCRdb on the PCR reads, gives a single entry per CDR3 protein. The repertoire holds thousands of distinct CDR3 sequences, with around two thirds as singletons. Treatment: roughly 10-day PBMC culture with coronavirus spike peptide pools or control peptides (ViraFEST assay). The specimen sequenced was CD4+ T cells from blood, cultured in vitro. The receptors were sampled from a human donor who had recovered from COVID-19.

The chain recombines TRBV28 with TRBJ1-5; D not resolved. The CDR3 contains 13 residues. Germline assignment: CDR1 MDHEN and CDR2 SYDVKM. The ends were cut back, 4 bases at V and 5 bases at J, with 9 bases in the middle. CDR3 loop: CASSSNGDQPQHF. Here the CDR3 DNA reads TGTGCCAGCAGTTCCAATGGAGATCAGCCCCAGCATTTT.

The chain employs TRBV6-1 and TRBJ2-3, with D possibly being TRBD2 (6 bases). V was clipped by 5 bases and J by 5 bases, with 20 bases between them. This CDR3 comprises 16 residues. CDR1 MNHNS and CDR2 SASEGT come from the germline V gene. The CDR3 nucleotides are TGTGCCAGCAGTCCCCGGGACTTTGGGGTCGTAGATACGCAGTATTTT. Translating gives CASSPRDFGVVDTQYF.

The chain combines TRBV11-1 with TRBJ2-5; no definite D call. CDR1 and CDR2 (germline): SGHAT, FQDESV (reference sequence). Trimming cost V 5 bases and J 2 bases, with 9 bases left between them. This CDR3 region has 13 residues. This CDR3 is CASSLGIQETQYF. The CDR3 bases are TGTGCCAGCAGCCTGGGCATTCAAGAGACCCAGTACTTC.

The chain couples TRBV5-1 to TRBJ2-2; TRBD2 matches 8 bases. Germline CDR1 SGHRS, CDR2 YFSETQ. CDR3 length: 18 residues. V was clipped by 1 base and J by 2 bases; unmatched bases: 10. In DNA, the CDR3 is TGCGCCAGCAGCTTGCGCGGTAGCGGGGACATTAACACCGGGGAGCTGTTTTTT. Translating it yields CASSLRGSGDINTGELFF.

This chain joins TRBV9 and TRBJ1-2, with D hard to call. CDR1 and CDR2 (germline): SGDLS, YYNGEE. Trimming shortened V by 4 bases and J by 5 bases, and 9 bases separated the two germline ends. The CDR3 is 12 amino acids. The DNA of the CDR3 is TGTGCCAGCAGCCCCCCGGGGTATGGCTACACCTTC. Translating gives CASSPPGYGYTF.

The rearrangement joins TRBV29-1 to TRBJ1-5; TRBD1 matches at 9 bases. CDR1 is SQVTM and CDR2 is ANQGSEA in the germline V gene. V shed 6 bases and J 5 bases; nucleotides not matched to a gene: 2. The CDR3 contains 12 residues. CDR3 in DNA: TGCAGCGTCCGGACAGGGGATCAGCCCCAGCATTTT. Translated: CSVRTGDQPQHF.

The rearrangement joins TRBV15 to TRBJ1-2; D gene unclear. CDR3 length: 16 residues. With 0 bases removed from V and 0 bases from J, the gap between germline ends came to 11 bases. CDR1 and CDR2 (germline): LNHNV, YYDKDF (reference sequence). CDR3 amino acids: CATSRDRATANYGYTF. The CDR3 nucleotides are TGTGCCACCAGCAGAGACCGGGCTACAGCTAACTATGGCTACACCTTC.

The chain carries TRBV20-1 and TRBJ2-3, with TRBD2 identical over 11 bases. The junction had 8 bases not matched to a gene; V was cut back by 0 bases and J by 3 bases. Germline lookup yields CDR1 DFQATT and CDR2 SNEGSKA (reference sequence). The CDR3 is 17 amino acids. CDR3 amino acids: CSARDASLAGGTDTQYF. As DNA, the CDR3 is TGCAGTGCTAGAGATGCTTCGTTAGCGGGAGGGACAGATACGCAGTATTTT.

A few counts support this clonotype. This chain links TRBV19 with TRBJ2-1; 10 positions match TRBD2. The length of the CDR3 is 14 residues. V was pared by 9 bases and J by 8 bases, with 10 bases of the junction left unmatched. CDR1 is LNHDA, CDR2 SQIVND, per germline (reference sequence). CDR3 nucleotides: TGTGCCAGGGCAGCGGGAGGGCCTTTAGATGAGCAGTTCTTC. Translating gives CARAAGGPLDEQFF. The variable domain in full, with the rest retrieved from reference TRBV19 and TRBJ2-1, is DGGITQSPKYLFRKEGQNVTLSCEQNLNHDAMYWYRQDPGQGLRLIYYSQIVNDFQKGDIAEGYSVSREKKESFPLTVTSAQKNPTAFYLCARAAGGPLDEQFFGPGTRLTVL.

The chain couples TRBV25-1 to TRBJ1-1, with D uncertain. The germline V and J ends were trimmed by 4 bases and 8 bases, with 8 bases remaining between them. From germline, CDR1 is MGHDK and CDR2 SYGVNS. The CDR3 length is 11 residues. The CDR3 loop is CASSVYREAFF. In DNA form, the CDR3 reads TGTGCCAGCAGTGTGTACCGGGAAGCTTTCTTT.

The chain uses TRBV28 and TRBJ2-1; 14 bases match TRBD2. The J segment lost 4 bases and the V segment lost 6 bases, leaving 5 bases of the junction unmatched. The germline CDR1 and CDR2 sequences are MDHEN and SYDVKM. This CDR3 comprises 16 residues. The CDR3: CASRGLAGEAYNEQFF. Written as DNA, the CDR3 is TGTGCCAGCAGGGGACTAGCGGGAGAGGCTTACAATGAGCAGTTCTTC.

The chain is built from TRBV11-3 and TRBJ1-1; possibly TRBD1 for D (6 bases). V shed 5 bases and J shed 7 bases, with 20 bases lying between them. Germline CDR1 is SGHNT and CDR2 is YENEEA. The CDR3 length is 15 residues. Here the CDR3 reads CASSKRRGTLDEAFF. Written as DNA, the CDR3 is TGTGCCAGCAGCAAGCGCCGAGGGACACTAGATGAAGCTTTCTTT.

CDR3 protein: CASSYWAPLQPQHF. In DNA, the CDR3 is TGTGCCAGCAGTTACTGGGCCCCCCTCCAGCCCCAGCATTTT. The chain couples TRBV6-2 or TRBV6-3 to TRBJ1-5; D is unresolved. V was trimmed by 1 base and J by 7 bases, leaving 11 bases between them. The V gene's germline CDR1 is MNHEY and CDR2 SVGEGT. This CDR3 spans 14 amino acids.

The chain employs TRBV27 and TRBJ2-3, with 9 bases aligning to TRBD2. CDR1 and CDR2 from the germline V gene are MNHEY and SMNVEV (reference sequence). The CDR3 spans 14 residues. J was trimmed by 6 bases and V by 1 base; bases with no gene match: 2. For the CDR3, the DNA is TGTGCCAGCAGTTTATTGGCGGGAGGGGATACGCAGTATTTT. Its protein product is CASSLLAGGDTQYF.

The table lists this clonotype with a few counts. The V gene is TRBV20-1, the J gene TRBJ1-5, with 7 bases identical to TRBD1. This CDR3 has 16 residues. J lost 1 base, V lost 0 bases, and 6 bases had no gene match. Germline-derived CDR1 and CDR2 are DFQATT and SNEGSKA (reference sequence). The CDR3 bases are TGCAGTGCTAGAGAGTTGGGGGACAGCAGCAATCAGCCCCAGCATTTT. Translated, it gives CSARELGDSSNQPQHF.

This clonotype was seen only a few times. The chain is built from TRBV27 and TRBJ1-1; D remains unclear. This CDR3 spans 13 amino acids. The germline V gene has CDR1 MNHEY and CDR2 SMNVEV (reference sequence). Trimming removed 2 bases at V and 3 bases at J, with 7 bases between. In DNA form, the CDR3 reads TGTGCCAGCAGTTTAAGCCAGTACACTGAAGCTTTCTTT. This translates into CASSLSQYTEAFF.

The rearrangement links TRBV10-1 to TRBJ1-1; D ambiguous. Germline CDR1 is WNHNN and CDR2 is SYGVQD (reference sequence). V was shortened by 0 bases and J by 0 bases, with 5 bases between the two germline ends. This CDR3 is 14 amino acids long. DNA of the CDR3: TGCGCCAGCAGTGAGTCTGGATTGAACACTGAAGCTTTCTTT. Amino acid sequence: CASSESGLNTEAFF.

This rearrangement joins TRBV7-2 to TRBJ1-2, with 12 bases lining up with TRBD1. V trimming: 5 bases; J trimming: 4 bases; junction bases outside the gene matches: 5. Germline CDR1 SGHTA, CDR2 FQGNSA. This CDR3 region has 15 residues. For the CDR3, the DNA is TGTGCCAGCAGCGGGGGGACAGGGGGCTTCTATGGCTACACCTTC. Protein sequence: CASSGGTGGFYGYTF.

This CDR3 reads CAISEGLGTGSSPLHF. The CDR3 DNA reads as TGTGCCATCAGTGAGGGACTAGGGACAGGGTCTTCACCCCTCCACTTT. This chain connects TRBV10-3 to TRBJ1-6; TRBD1 aligns across 9 bases. Per germline, CDR1 ENHRY and CDR2 SYGVKD. V lost 2 bases and J lost 9; bases outside the gene matches: 8. The CDR3 sequence is 16 residues long.